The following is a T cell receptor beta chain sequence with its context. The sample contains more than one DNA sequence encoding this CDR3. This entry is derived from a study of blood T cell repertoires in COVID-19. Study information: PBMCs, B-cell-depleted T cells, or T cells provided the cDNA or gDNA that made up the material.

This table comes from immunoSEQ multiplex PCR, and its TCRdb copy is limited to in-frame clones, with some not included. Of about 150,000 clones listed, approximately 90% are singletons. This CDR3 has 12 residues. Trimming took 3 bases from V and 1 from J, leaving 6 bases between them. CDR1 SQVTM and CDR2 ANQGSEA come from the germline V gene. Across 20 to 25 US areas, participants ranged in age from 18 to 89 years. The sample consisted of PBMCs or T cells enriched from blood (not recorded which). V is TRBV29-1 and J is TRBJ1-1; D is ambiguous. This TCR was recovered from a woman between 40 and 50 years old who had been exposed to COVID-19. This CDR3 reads CSVDRQNTEAFF. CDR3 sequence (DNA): TGCAGCGTTGACCGACAGAACACTGAAGCTTTCTTT.